This entry lists 27 T cell receptor beta chains sequenced from one sample in a study of blood T cell repertoires in COVID-19. Sequencing used immunoSEQ multiplex PCR; TCRdb keeps in-frame clones, though not all of them. The sample consists of around 220,000 clones, 70% to 90% of them appearing once. Sequenced sample: peripheral blood. The receptors derive from a woman between 45 and 60 years old with acute or convalescent COVID-19.

This chain connects TRBV5-1 to TRBJ2-1; 9 nucleotides match TRBD1. The CDR3 covers 17 residues. V lost 4 bases to trimming and J lost 0 bases; unmatched junction nucleotides: 8. CDR1 and CDR2 (germline): SGHRS, YFSETQ. CDR3 sequence (DNA): TGCGCCAGCAGCCAGAGGGGGACAGGGTTCTCCTACAATGAGCAGTTCTTC. This encodes CASSQRGTGFSYNEQFF.

This clone was seen a handful of times. V gene TRBV6-5 combines with J gene TRBJ1-1, with a possible D match to TRBD1 (5 bases). The CDR3 is 14 residues long. V was clipped by 6 bases and J by 1 base, with 12 bases between them. The germline V gene has CDR1 MNHEY and CDR2 SVGAGI. CDR3 region: CASRRTQANTEAFF. Here the CDR3 DNA reads TGTGCCAGCAGACGGACACAGGCGAACACTGAAGCTTTCTTT.

V gene TRBV19 combines with J gene TRBJ2-1, with 7 positions matching TRBD1. J lost 6 bases, V lost 6 bases, and 5 bases had no gene match. Germline-derived CDR1 and CDR2 are LNHDA and SQIVND (reference sequence). CDR3 length equals 13 residues. CDR3 sequence (DNA): TGTGCCAGTAGCTGGACAGGCGGCAATGAGCAGTTCTTC. Translation: CASSWTGGNEQFF.

The chain combines TRBV19 with TRBJ1-1; possibly TRBD1 for D (6 bases). The CDR3 is made up of 14 amino acids. Germline CDR1 is LNHDA and CDR2 is SQIVND (reference sequence). Trimming left V 4 bases short and J 6 bases short, with 15 bases between. The CDR3 region is CASSTTSWGPEAFF. The CDR3 DNA is TGTGCCAGTAGTACGACCTCCTGGGGGCCTGAAGCTTTCTTT. Looking up the rest from reference TRBV19 and TRBJ1-1 gives the full variable domain: DGGITQSPKYLFRKEGQNVTLSCEQNLNHDAMYWYRQDPGQGLRLIYYSQIVNDFQKGDIAEGYSVSREKKESFPLTVTSAQKNPTAFYLCASSTTSWGPEAFFGQGTRLTVV.

The chain links TRBV25-1 to TRBJ2-5; TRBD1 is a possible D gene (5 bases). The ends were cut back, 5 bases at V and 4 bases at J, with 14 bases in the middle. CDR3 length: 14 residues. Looked up from germline, CDR1 is MGHDK and CDR2 is SYGVNS. DNA for the CDR3: TGTGCCAGCAGTCCAGGGTGGGGAATAGAGACCCAGTACTTC. Protein sequence: CASSPGWGIETQYF. The variable domain in full, completed from reference TRBV25-1 and TRBJ2-5, reads EADIYQTPRYLVIGTGKKITLECSQTMGHDKMYWYQQDPGMELHLIHYSYGVNSTEKGDLSSESTVSRIRTEHFPLTLESARPSHTSQYLCASSPGWGIETQYFGPGTRLLVL.

This chain connects TRBV6-1 to TRBJ2-3, with 12 positions matching TRBD2. The CDR3 consists of 17 residues. Germline V gene data show CDR1 as MNHNS and CDR2 as SASEGT. V was pared by 4 bases and J by 0 bases, with 5 bases of the junction left unmatched. CDR3 DNA: TGTGCCAGCAGTGGGCGGACTAGCGGGGATAGCACAGATACGCAGTATTTT. Its translation is CASSGRTSGDSTDTQYF.

The V call is TRBV18, the J call TRBJ2-7, with a weak D call TRBD1 (6 bases). This CDR3 region has 14 residues. Trimming stripped 6 bases from V and 3 bases from J, with 15 bases between. In germline, CDR1 is KGHSH, CDR2 LQKENI. As DNA, the CDR3 is TGTGCCAGCTCGGCTTTACAGGGTAGCTACGAGCAGTACTTC. Its protein is CASSALQGSYEQYF.

J is TRBJ2-7 and V is TRBV6-2 or TRBV6-3, with D perhaps TRBD1 (6 bases). V lost 2 bases, J lost 3 bases, and 8 bases lay in between. Per the germline V gene, CDR1 is MNHEY and CDR2 is SVGEGT. This CDR3 has 13 residues. This chain's CDR3 is CASSYRTVYEQYF. CDR3 nucleotide sequence: TGTGCCAGCAGTTACCGGACAGTCTACGAGCAGTACTTC.

CDR3 DNA: TGTGCCAGCAGCATTTGGGACAGCAACACCGGGGAGCTGTTTTTT. Amino acid sequence: CASSIWDSNTGELFF. V gene TRBV7-9 combines with J gene TRBJ2-2; 7 nucleotides agree with TRBD1. This CDR3 spans 15 amino acids. Per germline, CDR1 SEHNR and CDR2 FQNEAQ (reference sequence). The V segment lost 5 bases and the J segment 2 bases; nucleotides outside the gene matches: 5.

The V call is TRBV12-3 or TRBV12-4, the J call TRBJ1-1; the D is unclear. V lost 2 bases to trimming and J lost 7 bases, with 11 bases between them. The CDR3 consists of 13 residues. CDR3 coding DNA: TGTGCCAGCAGTTTAATCCGAGATCATGAAGCTTTCTTT. Its protein product is CASSLIRDHEAFF.

CDR3 nucleotide sequence: TGTGCCAGTAGTATTGGCCGGGGATACTACGAGCAGTACTTC. This gives the protein CASSIGRGYYEQYF. The chain couples TRBV19 to TRBJ2-7; weak D call: TRBD2 (5 bases). V was cut by 3 bases and J by 3 bases, with 12 bases left in between. This CDR3 is built from 14 residues. Germline V gives CDR1 LNHDA, CDR2 SQIVND (reference sequence). Full variable domain (remainder filled in from reference TRBV19 and TRBJ2-7): DGGITQSPKYLFRKEGQNVTLSCEQNLNHDAMYWYRQDPGQGLRLIYYSQIVNDFQKGDIAEGYSVSREKKESFPLTVTSAQKNPTAFYLCASSIGRGYYEQYFGPGTRLTVT.

The chain recombines TRBV4-1 with TRBJ2-3, with a tentative D call TRBD1 (5 bases). V was shortened by 4 bases and J by 3 bases, with 14 bases between the two germline ends. The germline V gene has CDR1 MGHRA and CDR2 YSYEKL. This CDR3 is 15 amino acids long. CDR3 DNA: TGCGCCAGCAGCCTTCAGGGTAAAATTACAGATACGCAGTATTTT. It encodes CASSLQGKITDTQYF.

The V call is TRBV27, the J call TRBJ2-7; possible D gene TRBD1, 6 bases. This CDR3 spans 14 amino acids. V lost 6 bases and J lost 0, with 12 bases in between. From germline, CDR1 is MNHEY and CDR2 SMNVEV (reference sequence). CDR3 bases: TGTGCCAGCAGCAGCACAGGGACCTCCTACGAGCAGTACTTC. It is translated as CASSSTGTSYEQYF.

Worth noting for this clone: At the DNA level, this CDR3 is encoded by other sequences in the same sample as well. The genes are TRBV5-1 and TRBJ2-1; 11 nucleotides agree with TRBD2. The CDR3 runs 15 residues. Trimming removed 0 bases from V and 10 bases from J; junction bases left unmatched: 6. Germline V lookup: CDR1 SGHRS, CDR2 YFSETQ. CDR3 residues: CASSLGLAGGDEQFF. CDR3 nucleotide sequence: TGCGCCAGCAGCTTGGGGCTAGCGGGAGGAGACGAGCAGTTCTTC.

The chain has TRBV7-2 and TRBJ1-2; D perhaps matches TRBD1 (5 bases). V was cut by 5 bases and J by 7 bases, with 17 bases left in between. Per germline, CDR1 SGHTA and CDR2 FQGNSA. The length of the CDR3 is 14 residues. CDR3 bases: TGTGCCAGCAGCCCCGGACCTGACAGAGGTGGCTACACCTTC. It codes for CASSPGPDRGGYTF.

V and J are TRBV6-1 and TRBJ2-3; 12 positions agree with TRBD2. Germline V gives CDR1 MNHNS, CDR2 SASEGT. The CDR3 runs to 16 residues. Trimming at V came to 6 bases and at J to 7 bases, leaving 11 bases not matched to a gene. The CDR3: CASRELAGGPGHTQYF. CDR3 bases: TGTGCCAGCAGGGAACTAGCGGGAGGCCCCGGGCATACGCAGTATTTT.

The chain combines TRBV18 with TRBJ1-1; no clear D gene. Trimming removed 8 bases from V and 0 bases from J, with 10 bases in between. Per the germline V gene, CDR1 is KGHSH and CDR2 is LQKENI. The CDR3 length is 13 residues. In DNA form, the CDR3 reads TGTGCCAGCGGAGACGGTATGAACACTGAAGCTTTCTTT. It codes for CASGDGMNTEAFF.

This chain joins TRBV5-8 and TRBJ1-2, with 7 nucleotides matching TRBD1. Germline V gene data show CDR1 as SGHTS and CDR2 as YDEGEE. The CDR3 is 17 amino acids. The CDR3 DNA follows: TGTGCTGCTATGTGGTTGGGACAGAGCCTCCCTTCGGATGGCTACACCTTC. Its protein is CAAMWLGQSLPSDGYTF.

The gene calls are TRBV7-2 and TRBJ2-5, with D unresolved. The germline V gene has CDR1 SGHTA and CDR2 FQGNSA. There are 13 residues in the CDR3. Between the trimmed V and J ends, which lost 7 bases and 1 base, there was a span of 10 bases. CDR3 region: CASTRHSQETQYF. The CDR3 nucleotides read TGTGCCAGCACCCGACACTCCCAAGAGACCCAGTACTTC.

The chain joins TRBV5-1 to TRBJ2-7; D perhaps matches TRBD1 (5 bases). The ends were cut back, 2 bases at V and 0 bases at J, with 9 bases in the middle. The germline V gene has CDR1 SGHRS and CDR2 YFSETQ. The CDR3 contains 14 residues. CDR3 region: CASSLQDHSYEQYF. CDR3 DNA sequence: TGCGCCAGCAGCTTACAGGATCACTCCTACGAGCAGTACTTC.

The chain carries TRBV19 and TRBJ1-1, with D possibly matching TRBD1 (5 bases). Trimming shortened V by 3 bases and J by 1 base, and 9 bases separated the two germline ends. CDR1 and CDR2 (germline): LNHDA, SQIVND (reference sequence). This CDR3 is 14 amino acids long. The CDR3, as DNA: TGTGCCAGTAGTATTTCGACAGCGAACACTGAAGCTTTCTTT. Residues: CASSISTANTEAFF. Full variable domain (rest looked up from reference TRBV19 and TRBJ1-1): DGGITQSPKYLFRKEGQNVTLSCEQNLNHDAMYWYRQDPGQGLRLIYYSQIVNDFQKGDIAEGYSVSREKKESFPLTVTSAQKNPTAFYLCASSISTANTEAFFGQGTRLTVV.

The chain uses TRBV5-4 and TRBJ2-3, with D possibly being TRBD1 (5 bases). The CDR3 loop spans 16 amino acids. V was trimmed by 1 base and J by 5 bases, leaving 17 bases between them. Germline CDR1 reads SGHNT; CDR2 reads YYREEE (reference sequence). The CDR3 nucleotides read TGTGCCAGCAGCTTGCTTGGGGCAACAGATCGAGATACGCAGTATTTT. Translating it yields CASSLLGATDRDTQYF.

The chain is built from TRBV7-2 and TRBJ1-4; TRBD1 is a possible D gene (6 bases). The CDR3 totals 16 residues. V was cut by 5 bases and J by 6 bases, with 19 bases left in between. From germline, CDR1 is SGHTA and CDR2 FQGNSA. The DNA of the CDR3 is TGTGCCAGCAGCCCCCCTCCCAGGGGCGGCGATGAAAAACTGTTTTTT. Its translation: CASSPPPRGGDEKLFF.

The chain combines TRBV29-1 with TRBJ2-1; 16 bases fit TRBD2. The junction had 10 bases not matched to a gene; V was cut back by 5 bases and J by 6 bases. CDR3 length: 17 residues. CDR1 is SQVTM and CDR2 is ANQGSEA in the germline V gene. The CDR3 DNA follows: TGCAGCGTTTCCGGGACTAGCGGGGGGGCTAAAGTCAATGAGCAGTTCTTC. Amino acids: CSVSGTSGGAKVNEQFF.

The chain uses TRBV5-1 and TRBJ1-1; 7 bases align to TRBD1. This CDR3 spans 14 amino acids. CDR1 SGHRS and CDR2 YFSETQ come from the germline V gene. V lost 4 bases and J lost 3; bases outside the gene matches: 6. CDR3: CASSPTGRYTEAFF. CDR3 bases: TGCGCCAGCAGCCCGACAGGGAGGTACACTGAAGCTTTCTTT.

The chain employs TRBV5-6 and TRBJ2-7; TRBD2 matches at 10 bases. There are 16 residues in the CDR3. V lost 2 bases and J lost 3; bases outside the gene matches: 8. Germline V CDR1 and CDR2: SGHDT, YYEEEE. DNA of the CDR3: TGTGCCAGCAGCTTCTCTAGCGGGAGTGGTTTCTACGAGCAGTACTTC. It yields the protein CASSFSSGSGFYEQYF.

The chain couples TRBV18 to TRBJ1-1, with 10 bases aligning to TRBD1. The CDR3 loop spans 15 amino acids. CDR1 and CDR2 from the germline V gene are KGHSH and LQKENI. V lost 1 base and J lost 5; bases outside the gene matches: 4. DNA of the CDR3: TGTGCCAGCTCACCACGGGGGGGACAGGGGACTGAAGCTTTCTTT. This translates into CASSPRGGQGTEAFF.